This entry is about one T cell receptor (beta chain). This entry belongs to a study of blood T cell repertoires in COVID-19. On the study more broadly: PBMCs, B-cell-depleted T cells, or T cells provided the cDNA or gDNA that made up the material.

This CDR3 is 16 amino acids long. Repertoires were generated with immunoSEQ multiplex PCR, while TCRdb's copy carries only in-frame clones and drops some. Here the sample spans around 200,000 clones, around 75% being singletons. The chain employs TRBV21-1 and TRBJ1-2. TRBV21-1 is a recognized pseudogene. This clonotype originated in a woman aged 40 to 55 with COVID-19, enrolled during active disease. Source material: peripheral blood. The CDR3 DNA reads TGTGCCAGCAGCAAAGCAGGGCGGGGAGCTAACTATGGCTACACCTTC. It is translated as CASSKAGRGANYGYTF.